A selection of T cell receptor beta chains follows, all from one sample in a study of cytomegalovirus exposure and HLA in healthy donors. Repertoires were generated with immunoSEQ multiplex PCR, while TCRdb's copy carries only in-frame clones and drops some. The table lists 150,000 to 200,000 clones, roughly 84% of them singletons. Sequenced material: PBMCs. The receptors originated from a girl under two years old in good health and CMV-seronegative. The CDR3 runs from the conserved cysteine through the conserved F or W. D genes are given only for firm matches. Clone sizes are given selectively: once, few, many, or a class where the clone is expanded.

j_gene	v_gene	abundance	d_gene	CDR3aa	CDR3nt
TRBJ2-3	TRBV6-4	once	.	CASSDLGGSSDTQYF	TGTGCCAGCAGTGACTTGGGTGGGAGTTCAGATACGCAGTATTTT
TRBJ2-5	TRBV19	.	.	CASSIVGQRQETQYF	TGTGCCAGTAGTATAGTCGGACAGCGACAAGAGACCCAGTACTTC
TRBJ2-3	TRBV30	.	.	CAWSRGDTQYF	TGTGCCTGGAGTAGGGGGGATACGCAGTATTTT
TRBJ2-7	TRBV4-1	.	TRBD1	CASRGNRGKGYEQYF	TGCGCCAGCAGGGGAAACAGGGGAAAAGGCTACGAGCAGTACTTC
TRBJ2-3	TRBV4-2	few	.	CASSQGDTTDTQYF	TGTGCCAGCAGCCAAGGGGACACCACAGATACGCAGTATTTT
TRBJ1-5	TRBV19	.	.	CASSTQGHPRQPQHF	TGTGCCAGTAGTACCCAAGGACATCCGCGGCAGCCCCAGCATTTT
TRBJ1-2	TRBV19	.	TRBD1	CASSIHGQGRYTF	TGTGCCAGTAGTATACACGGACAGGGTCGCTACACCTTC
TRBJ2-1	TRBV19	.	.	CASSIPGNEQFF	TGTGCCAGTAGTATCCCAGGCAATGAGCAGTTCTTC
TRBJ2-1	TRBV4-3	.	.	CASSQDQTSNEQFF	TGCGCCAGCAGCCAAGACCAGACTAGCAATGAGCAGTTCTTC
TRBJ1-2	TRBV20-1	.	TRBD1	CSARQGAGYTF	TGCAGTGCTAGACAGGGGGCCGGCTACACCTTC
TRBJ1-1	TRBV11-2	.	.	CASSHHRGSVMNTEAFF	TGTGCCAGCAGCCACCACCGAGGGTCAGTCATGAACACTGAAGCTTTCTTT
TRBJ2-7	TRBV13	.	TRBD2	CASSLGGERGGSYEQYF	TGTGCCAGCAGCTTAGGGGGGGAACGGGGGGGCTCCTACGAGCAGTACTTC
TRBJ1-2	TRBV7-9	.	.	CASSTEGKLPWGYTF	TGTGCCAGCAGCACTGAGGGAAAGCTTCCTTGGGGCTACACCTTC